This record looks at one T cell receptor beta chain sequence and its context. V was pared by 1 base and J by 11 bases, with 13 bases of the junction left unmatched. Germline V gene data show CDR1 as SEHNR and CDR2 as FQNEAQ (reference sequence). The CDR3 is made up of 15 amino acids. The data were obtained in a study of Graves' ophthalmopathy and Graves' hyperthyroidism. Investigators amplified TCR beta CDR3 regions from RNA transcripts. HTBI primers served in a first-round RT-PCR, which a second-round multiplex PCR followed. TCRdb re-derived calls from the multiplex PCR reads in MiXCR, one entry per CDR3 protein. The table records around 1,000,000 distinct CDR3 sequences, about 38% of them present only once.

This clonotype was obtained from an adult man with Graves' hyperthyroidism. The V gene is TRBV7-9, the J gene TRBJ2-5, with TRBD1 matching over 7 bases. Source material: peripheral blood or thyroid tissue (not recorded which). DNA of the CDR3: TGTGCCAGCAGCTTAGGCGGACAGGAACAGCCCCAGCAGTACTTC. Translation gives CASSLGGQEQPQQYF.